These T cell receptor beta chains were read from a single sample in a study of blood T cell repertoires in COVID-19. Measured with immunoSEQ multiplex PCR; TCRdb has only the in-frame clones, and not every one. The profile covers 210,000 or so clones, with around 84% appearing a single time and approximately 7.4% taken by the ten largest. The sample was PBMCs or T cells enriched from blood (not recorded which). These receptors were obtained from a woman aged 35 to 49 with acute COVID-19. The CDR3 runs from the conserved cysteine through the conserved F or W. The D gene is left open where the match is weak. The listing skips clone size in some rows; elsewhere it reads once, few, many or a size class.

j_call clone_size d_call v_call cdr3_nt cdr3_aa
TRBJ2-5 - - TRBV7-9 TGTGCCAGCAGCTTAGCGACTGGGGCGCAAGAGACCCAGTACTTC CASSLATGAQETQYF
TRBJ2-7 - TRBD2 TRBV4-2 TGTGCCAGCAGCCAAGAAACGGGACTAGCGGGGGGCCCGCGTAGCTCCTACGAGCAGTACTTC CASSQETGLAGGPRSSYEQYF
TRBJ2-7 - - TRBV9 TGTGCCAGCAGCGTAACGGAGGGCCGGGGCTACGAGCAGTACTTC CASSVTEGRGYEQYF
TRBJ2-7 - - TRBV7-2 TGTGCCAGCAGCTTAACGGTTTCCAACTACGAGCAGTACTTC CASSLTVSNYEQYF
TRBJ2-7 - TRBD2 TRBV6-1 TGTGCCAGCAGTGAAGCAGGGAGCGGGAGGGCCCACGAGCAGTACTTC CASSEAGSGRAHEQYF
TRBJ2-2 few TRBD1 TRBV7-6 TGTGCCAGCAGCTTAGGCGGGACAGGGCTCACCGGGGAGCTGTTTTTT CASSLGGTGLTGELFF
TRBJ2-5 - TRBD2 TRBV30 TGTGCCTGGACTAGCGGGGGGCAACAAGAGACCCAGTACTTC CAWTSGGQQETQYF
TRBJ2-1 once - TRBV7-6 TGTGCCAGCAGCTTAAGTGAGACACCCACCCTTTACAATGAGCAGTTCTTC CASSLSETPTLYNEQFF
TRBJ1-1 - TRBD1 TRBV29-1 TGCAGCGCCTGGACAGGGGGGACTGAAGCTTTCTTT CSAWTGGTEAFF
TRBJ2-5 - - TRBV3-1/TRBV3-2 TGTGCCAGCAGCCAAGATCTCGCAGGGAAGGAGACCCAGTACTTC CASSQDLAGKETQYF
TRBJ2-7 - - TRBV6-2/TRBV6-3 TGTGCCAGTAGTTACCTTAGCCAAACCAACACCTACGAGCAGTACTTC CASSYLSQTNTYEQYF
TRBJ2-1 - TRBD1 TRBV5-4 TGTGCCAGCGGGACAGGGAGGAGAGATGAGCAGTTCTTC CASGTGRRDEQFF
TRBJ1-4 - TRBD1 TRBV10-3 TGTGCCATCAGTGAGCCTACAGGGGGCTCTGGTGAAAAACTGTTTTTT CAISEPTGGSGEKLFF
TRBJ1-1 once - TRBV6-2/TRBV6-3 TGTGCCAGCAGTCTTGGACAGAACACTGAAGCTTTCTTT CASSLGQNTEAFF
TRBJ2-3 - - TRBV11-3 TGTGCCAGCAGCTTAGGTAGATATCTCACAGATACGCAGTATTTT CASSLGRYLTDTQYF
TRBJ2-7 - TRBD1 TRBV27 TGTGCCAGCCGATTCATAGGGGACAGCTCCTACGAGCAGTACTTC CASRFIGDSSYEQYF
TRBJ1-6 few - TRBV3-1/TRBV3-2 TGTGCCAGCAGCCTAGAAGCCAGGGCGAATTCACCCCTCCACTTT CASSLEARANSPLHF